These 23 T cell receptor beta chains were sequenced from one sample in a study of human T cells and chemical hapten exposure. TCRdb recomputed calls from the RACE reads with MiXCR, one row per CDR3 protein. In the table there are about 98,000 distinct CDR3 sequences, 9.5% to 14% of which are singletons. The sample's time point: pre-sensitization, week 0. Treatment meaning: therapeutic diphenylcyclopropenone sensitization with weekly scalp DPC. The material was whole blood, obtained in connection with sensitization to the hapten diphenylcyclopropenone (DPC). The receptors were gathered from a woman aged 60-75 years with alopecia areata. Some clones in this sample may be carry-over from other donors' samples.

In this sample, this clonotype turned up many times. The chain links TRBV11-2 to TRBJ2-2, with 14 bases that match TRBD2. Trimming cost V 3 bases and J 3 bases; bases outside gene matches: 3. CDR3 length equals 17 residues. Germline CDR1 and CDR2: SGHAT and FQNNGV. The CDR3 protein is CASSFLTSGGDTGELFF. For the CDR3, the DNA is TGTGCCAGCAGCTTCCTGACTAGCGGGGGGGACACCGGGGAGCTGTTTTTT.

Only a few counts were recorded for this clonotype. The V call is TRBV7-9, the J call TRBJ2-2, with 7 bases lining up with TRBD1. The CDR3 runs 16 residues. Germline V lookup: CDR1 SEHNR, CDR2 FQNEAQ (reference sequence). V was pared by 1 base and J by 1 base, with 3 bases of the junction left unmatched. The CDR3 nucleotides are TGTGCCAGCAGCTTAGTCGGGACAGAGAACACCGGGGAGCTGTTTTTT. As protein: CASSLVGTENTGELFF.

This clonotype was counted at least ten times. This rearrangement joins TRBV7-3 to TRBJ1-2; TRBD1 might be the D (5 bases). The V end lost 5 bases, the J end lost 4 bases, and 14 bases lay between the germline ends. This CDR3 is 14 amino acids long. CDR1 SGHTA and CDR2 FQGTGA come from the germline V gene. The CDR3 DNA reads TGTGCCAGCAGCCTTACAGGTTCCGGCTATGGCTACACCTTC. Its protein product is CASSLTGSGYGYTF. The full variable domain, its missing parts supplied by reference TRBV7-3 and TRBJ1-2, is GAGVSQTPSNKVTEKGKYVELRCDPISGHTALYWYRQSLGQGPEFLIYFQGTGAADDSGLPNDRFFAVRPEGSVSTLKIQRTERGDSAVYLCASSLTGSGYGYTFGSGTRLTVV.

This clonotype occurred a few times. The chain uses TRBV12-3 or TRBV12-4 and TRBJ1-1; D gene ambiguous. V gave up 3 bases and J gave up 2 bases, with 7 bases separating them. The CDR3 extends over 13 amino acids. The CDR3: CASSLQSNTEAFF. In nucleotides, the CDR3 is TGTGCCAGCAGTTTGCAGTCCAACACTGAAGCTTTCTTT.

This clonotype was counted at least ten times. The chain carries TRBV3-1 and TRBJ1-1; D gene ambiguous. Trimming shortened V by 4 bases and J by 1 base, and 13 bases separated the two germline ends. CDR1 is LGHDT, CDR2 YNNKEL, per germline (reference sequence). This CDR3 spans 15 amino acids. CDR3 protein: CASSPSENANTEAFF. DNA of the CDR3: TGTGCCAGCAGCCCGTCAGAGAATGCGAACACTGAAGCTTTCTTT.

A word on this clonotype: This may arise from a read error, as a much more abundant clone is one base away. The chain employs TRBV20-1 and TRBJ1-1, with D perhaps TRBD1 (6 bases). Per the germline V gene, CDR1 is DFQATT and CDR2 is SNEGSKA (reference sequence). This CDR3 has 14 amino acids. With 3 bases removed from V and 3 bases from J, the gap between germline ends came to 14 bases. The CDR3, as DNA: TGCAGTGCTAGGACGGGGGCGCGGTACACTGAAGCTTTCTTT. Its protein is CSARTGARYTEAFF.

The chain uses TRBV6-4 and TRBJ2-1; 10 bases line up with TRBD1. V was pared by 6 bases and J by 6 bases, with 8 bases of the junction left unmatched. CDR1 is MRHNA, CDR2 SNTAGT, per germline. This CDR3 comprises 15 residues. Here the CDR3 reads CASRKDGTGVNEQFF. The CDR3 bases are TGTGCCAGCAGAAAAGATGGGACAGGGGTCAATGAGCAGTTCTTC.

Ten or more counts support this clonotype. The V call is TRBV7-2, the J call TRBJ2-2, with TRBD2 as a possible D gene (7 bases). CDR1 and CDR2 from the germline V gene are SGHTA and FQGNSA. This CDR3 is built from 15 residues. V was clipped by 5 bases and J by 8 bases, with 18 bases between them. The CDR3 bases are TGTGCCAGCAGCCCGCAGGGGAGGGGTCAAGGGGAGCTGTTTTTT. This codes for CASSPQGRGQGELFF.

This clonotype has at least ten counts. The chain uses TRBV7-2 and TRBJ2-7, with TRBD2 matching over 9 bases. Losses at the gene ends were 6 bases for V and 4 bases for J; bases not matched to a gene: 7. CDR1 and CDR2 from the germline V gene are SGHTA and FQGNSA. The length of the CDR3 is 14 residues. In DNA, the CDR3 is TGTGCCAGCAGGTCCCTAGCGGGGCCTTACGAGCAGTACTTC. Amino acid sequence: CASRSLAGPYEQYF.

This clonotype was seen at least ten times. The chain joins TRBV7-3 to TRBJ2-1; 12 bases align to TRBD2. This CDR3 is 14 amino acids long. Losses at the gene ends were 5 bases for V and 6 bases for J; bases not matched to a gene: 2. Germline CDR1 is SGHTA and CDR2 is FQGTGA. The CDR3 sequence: CASSRGLAGNEQFF. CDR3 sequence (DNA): TGTGCCAGCAGCAGGGGACTAGCGGGCAATGAGCAGTTCTTC.

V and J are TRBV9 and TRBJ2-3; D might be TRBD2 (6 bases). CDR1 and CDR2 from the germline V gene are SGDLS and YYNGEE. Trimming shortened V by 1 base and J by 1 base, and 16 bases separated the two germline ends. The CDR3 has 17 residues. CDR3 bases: TGTGCCAGCAGCGTAAGGGGAAGCTGGGGGGGCACAGATACGCAGTATTTT. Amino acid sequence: CASSVRGSWGGTDTQYF. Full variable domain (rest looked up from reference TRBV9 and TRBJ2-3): DSGVTQTPKHLITATGQRVTLRCSPRSGDLSVYWYQQSLDQGLQFLIQYYNGEERAKGNILERFSAQQFPDLHSELNLSSLELGDSALYFCASSVRGSWGGTDTQYFGPGTRLTVL.

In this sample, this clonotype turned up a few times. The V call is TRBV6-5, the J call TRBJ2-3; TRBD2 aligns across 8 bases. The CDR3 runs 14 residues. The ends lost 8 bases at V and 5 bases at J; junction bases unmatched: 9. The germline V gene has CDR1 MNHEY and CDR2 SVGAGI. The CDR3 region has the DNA TGTGCCAGCGGGCGGGGGGCGCGCCGAGATACGCAGTATTTT. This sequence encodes CASGRGARRDTQYF.

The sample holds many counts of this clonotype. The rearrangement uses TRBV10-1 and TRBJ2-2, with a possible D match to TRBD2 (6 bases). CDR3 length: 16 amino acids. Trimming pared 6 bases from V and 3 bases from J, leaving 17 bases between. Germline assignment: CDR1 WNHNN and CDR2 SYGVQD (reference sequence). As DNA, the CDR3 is TGCGCCAGCAGCCGCTCTACGGGGGAGGACACCGGGGAGCTGTTTTTT. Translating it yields CASSRSTGEDTGELFF.

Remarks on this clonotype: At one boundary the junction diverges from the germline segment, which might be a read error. The CDR3 region is CASSLAGHRTDAQYF. The CDR3 DNA is TGCGCCAGCAGCTTGGCAGGACACCGCACAGATGCGCAGTATTTT. This chain joins TRBV5-1 and TRBJ2-3, with D possibly being TRBD1 (5 bases). Germline loops: CDR1 SGHRS, CDR2 YFSETQ. This CDR3 spans 15 amino acids.

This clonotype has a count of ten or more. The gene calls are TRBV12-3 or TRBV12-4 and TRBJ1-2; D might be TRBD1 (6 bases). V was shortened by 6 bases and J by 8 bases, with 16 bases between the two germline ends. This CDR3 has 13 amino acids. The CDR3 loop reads CASSPDRLRGYTF. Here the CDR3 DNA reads TGTGCCAGCAGCCCTGACAGGTTAAGGGGCTACACCTTC.

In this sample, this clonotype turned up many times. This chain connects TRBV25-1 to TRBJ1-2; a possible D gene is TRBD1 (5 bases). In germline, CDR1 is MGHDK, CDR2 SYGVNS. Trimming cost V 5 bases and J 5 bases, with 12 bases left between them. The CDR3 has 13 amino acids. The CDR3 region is CASSSAGKYGYTF. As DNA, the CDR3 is TGTGCCAGCAGTTCCGCAGGGAAGTATGGCTACACCTTC.

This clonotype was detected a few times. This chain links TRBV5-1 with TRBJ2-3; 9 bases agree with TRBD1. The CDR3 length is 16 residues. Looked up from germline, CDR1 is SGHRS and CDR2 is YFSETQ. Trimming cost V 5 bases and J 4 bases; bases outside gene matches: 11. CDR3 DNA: TGCGCCAGCAGATTGTTTCCGGGACAGGGCCCAGATACGCAGTATTTT. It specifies CASRLFPGQGPDTQYF. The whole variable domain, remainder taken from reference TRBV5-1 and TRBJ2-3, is KAGVTQTPRYLIKTRGQQVTLSCSPISGHRSVSWYQQTPGQGLQFLFEYFSETQRNKGNFPGRFSGRQFSNSRSEMNVSTLELGDSALYLCASRLFPGQGPDTQYFGPGTRLTVL.

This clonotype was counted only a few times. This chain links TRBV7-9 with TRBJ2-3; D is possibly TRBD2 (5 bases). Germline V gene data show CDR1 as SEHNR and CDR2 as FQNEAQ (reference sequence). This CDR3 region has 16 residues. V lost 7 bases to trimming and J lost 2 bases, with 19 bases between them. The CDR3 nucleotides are TGTGCCAGCATCGGCGGGTGGCTCCCTCACACAGATACGCAGTATTTT. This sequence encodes CASIGGWLPHTDTQYF.

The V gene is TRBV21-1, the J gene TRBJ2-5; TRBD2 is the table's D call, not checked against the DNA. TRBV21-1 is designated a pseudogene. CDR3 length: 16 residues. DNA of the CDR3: TGTGCCAGCAGCAAAGCTAGCGGGGGGCTCCAAGAGACCCAGTACTTC. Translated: CASSKASGGLQETQYF.

CDR3 sequence reads: CASSVELSGNTIYF. The CDR3 coding sequence is TGTGCCAGCAGCGTAGAATTATCTGGAAACACCATATATTTT. This chain links TRBV9 with TRBJ1-3; D gene ambiguous. The CDR3 consists of 14 residues. The germline V and J ends were trimmed by 0 bases and 1 base, with 5 bases remaining between them. Germline CDR1 is SGDLS and CDR2 is YYNGEE.

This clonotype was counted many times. This CDR3 reads CASSDRNTEAFF. For the CDR3, the DNA is TGCGCCAGCAGTGACAGGAACACTGAAGCTTTCTTT. The V call is TRBV10-1, the J call TRBJ1-1; no firm D call. Germline-derived CDR1 and CDR2 are WNHNN and SYGVQD (reference sequence). Trimming cost V 3 bases and J 1 base, with 3 bases left between them. The CDR3 has 12 residues.

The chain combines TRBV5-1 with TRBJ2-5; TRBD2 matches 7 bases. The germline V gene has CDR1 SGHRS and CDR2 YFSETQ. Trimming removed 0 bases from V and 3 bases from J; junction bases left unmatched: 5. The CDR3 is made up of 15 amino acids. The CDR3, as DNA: TGCGCCAGCAGCTTGGTACCCCTAGCGGAAGAGACCCAGTACTTC. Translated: CASSLVPLAEETQYF.

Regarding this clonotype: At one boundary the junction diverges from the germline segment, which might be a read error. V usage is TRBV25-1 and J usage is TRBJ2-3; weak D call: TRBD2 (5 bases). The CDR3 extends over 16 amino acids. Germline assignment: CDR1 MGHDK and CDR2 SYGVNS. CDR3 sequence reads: CASERKGGLSTDAQYF. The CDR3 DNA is TGTGCCAGCGAGAGGAAAGGCGGGCTGAGCACAGATGCGCAGTATTTT.